One sample yielded the 18 T cell receptor beta chains listed below, sequenced in a study of HIV-infected patients and healthy controls (dated by TCRdb to between 2014 and 2016). The library was prepared using 5' RACE. TCRdb lists the instrument as Illumina MiSeq. Clones were called with MiXCR by TCRdb after fastp trimmed the public reads at Q25, and only in-frame beta chains were retained. Each CDR3 protein appears once, grouped with its most common genes and DNA. The sample includes 60,000 to 75,000 distinct CDR3 sequences, with about a sixth observed a single time. The top ten clones comprise approximately 5% of the sample. Sequenced: CD4+ T cells from blood. The receptor set was obtained from a human donor in good health.

The genes are TRBV4-2 and TRBJ1-6, with 9 nucleotides matching TRBD1. Germline-derived CDR1 and CDR2 are LGHNA and YNFKEQ. This CDR3 has 16 residues. V lost 4 bases and J lost 11; bases outside the gene matches: 12. CDR3 residues: CASSPRDRDPGPPLHF. CDR3 nucleotides: TGTGCCAGCAGCCCCCGGGACAGGGATCCCGGTCCACCCCTCCACTTT.

This clonotype has ten or more counts. This rearrangement joins TRBV6-2 or TRBV6-3 to TRBJ2-7, with D maybe TRBD1 (6 bases). Germline V gene sequence: CDR1 MNHEY, CDR2 SVGEGT. Trimming removed 0 bases from V and 9 bases from J, with 9 bases in between. The CDR3 consists of 12 residues. CDR3 amino acids: CASSYSTGRQYF. The CDR3 region has the DNA TGTGCCAGCAGTTACTCGACAGGAAGGCAGTACTTC.

This clonotype was observed many times. For the CDR3, the DNA is TGCGCCAGCAGCTTGCCAGCGGGAGGCTTAAACAATGAGCAGTTCTTC. Its protein is CASSLPAGGLNNEQFF. The V call is TRBV5-1, the J call TRBJ2-1, with TRBD2 identical over 9 bases. This CDR3 contains 16 residues. Germline CDR1 and CDR2: SGHRS and YFSETQ. With V trimmed by 1 base and J by 5 bases, 7 bases remained unmatched.

The rearrangement joins TRBV7-2 to TRBJ2-5; D perhaps matches TRBD1 (5 bases). Germline values: CDR1 SGHTA, CDR2 FQGNSA. The CDR3 is 14 residues long. Between the trimmed V and J ends, which lost 5 bases and 5 bases, there was a span of 15 bases. The CDR3 region is CASSRSGAGETQYF. CDR3 nucleotide sequence: TGTGCCAGCAGCCGTAGTGGGGCCGGGGAGACCCAGTACTTC.

This clonotype was recorded at least ten times. V usage is TRBV7-6 and J usage is TRBJ2-3; 7 nucleotides agree with TRBD1. V trimming: 8 bases; J trimming: 4 bases; junction bases outside the gene matches: 12. Germline V gene lookup returns CDR1 SGHVS and CDR2 FNYEAQ. There are 15 residues in the CDR3. The CDR3 loop reads CASGGTGAIADTQYF. CDR3 DNA sequence: TGTGCCAGCGGAGGAACAGGGGCTATCGCAGATACGCAGTATTTT.

There are a few counts of this clonotype. The chain carries TRBV5-1 and TRBJ2-1, with 7 bases that match TRBD2. With V trimmed by 0 bases and J by 9 bases, 12 bases remained unmatched. The germline CDR1 and CDR2 sequences are SGHRS and YFSETQ. The CDR3 is 16 residues long. CDR3 sequence: CASSLVAGEPEAEQFF. For the CDR3, the DNA is TGCGCCAGCAGCTTGGTCGCGGGGGAGCCCGAGGCTGAGCAGTTCTTC.

This chain joins TRBV29-1 and TRBJ1-2; D not certain. V was cut by 0 bases and J by 4 bases, with 15 bases left in between. This CDR3 has 15 residues. The V gene's germline CDR1 is SQVTM and CDR2 ANQGSEA. CDR3 region: CSVEDLDGLLYGYTF. DNA of the CDR3: TGCAGCGTTGAAGATCTTGACGGCTTACTCTATGGCTACACCTTC. The whole variable domain, remainder taken from reference TRBV29-1 and TRBJ1-2, is SAVISQKPSRDICQRGTSLTIQCQVDSQVTMMFWYRQQPGQSLTLIATANQGSEATYESGFVIDKFPISRPNLTFSTLTVSNMSPEDSSIYLCSVEDLDGLLYGYTFGSGTRLTVV.

This chain links TRBV20-1 with TRBJ2-7; TRBD1 matches at 8 bases. Germline values: CDR1 DFQATT, CDR2 SNEGSKA (reference sequence). With 0 bases clipped from V and 6 bases from J, the junction kept 10 bases outside the gene matches. The CDR3 runs to 15 residues. DNA of the CDR3: TGCAGTGCTAGAGAGGTCGGACAGGGTATGGGCGAGCAGTACTTC. This gives the protein CSAREVGQGMGEQYF.

The chain combines TRBV29-1 with TRBJ1-1; 9 bases line up with TRBD1. Germline assignment: CDR1 SQVTM and CDR2 ANQGSEA. V was pared by 3 bases and J by 1 base, with 6 bases of the junction left unmatched. This CDR3 has 15 residues. The CDR3 is CSVEGGQGPNTEAFF. Here the CDR3 DNA reads TGCAGCGTTGAGGGGGGACAGGGACCGAACACTGAAGCTTTCTTT.

In its sample, this clonotype was seen a few times. The chain uses TRBV18 and TRBJ1-5; D is unresolved. This CDR3 is 14 amino acids long. In germline, CDR1 is KGHSH, CDR2 LQKENI. The V end was cut by 3 bases, the J end by 1 base, with 7 bases between. CDR3 DNA: TGTGCCAGCTCACCGTACGGAAGCAATCAGCCCCAGCATTTT. It translates to CASSPYGSNQPQHF.

This clonotype was seen more than once but under ten times. The CDR3 nucleotides read TGTGCCAGTAGTCCCCGGCGGAGGGGCGAGCAGTACTTC. Its translation is CASSPRRRGEQYF. This sequence joins TRBV19 and TRBJ2-7, with D possibly being TRBD2 (6 bases). Trimming stripped 5 bases from V and 6 bases from J, with 14 bases between. This CDR3 has 13 amino acids. Germline V gene data show CDR1 as LNHDA and CDR2 as SQIVND (reference sequence). The variable domain in full, completed from reference TRBV19 and TRBJ2-7, reads DGGITQSPKYLFRKEGQNVTLSCEQNLNHDAMYWYRQDPGQGLRLIYYSQIVNDFQKGDIAEGYSVSREKKESFPLTVTSAQKNPTAFYLCASSPRRRGEQYFGPGTRLTVT.

In this sample, this clonotype turned up a few times. The V call is TRBV27, the J call TRBJ2-1; 15 bases line up with TRBD2. Trimming removed 5 bases from V and 2 bases from J; junction bases left unmatched: 1. Looked up from germline, CDR1 is MNHEY and CDR2 is SMNVEV (reference sequence). The length of the CDR3 is 16 residues. The CDR3 DNA follows: TGTGCCAGCAGTCGGACTAGCGGGAGGGCCTACAATGAGCAGTTCTTC. This sequence encodes CASSRTSGRAYNEQFF.

This clonotype occurred many times. The chain combines TRBV7-9 with TRBJ2-1; D possibly uses TRBD1 or TRBD2 (6 bases each). Trimming removed 2 bases from V and 8 bases from J, with 13 bases in between. The CDR3 runs to 14 residues. Germline-derived CDR1 and CDR2 are SEHNR and FQNEAQ (reference sequence). The DNA for the CDR3 is TGTGCCAGCAGCTTAACCGGGGGCCTAGATGAGCAGTTCTTC. Translating gives CASSLTGGLDEQFF.

In this sample, this clonotype turned up a few times. This chain links TRBV7-3 with TRBJ2-5; D is ambiguous. CDR3 length: 12 residues. Germline-derived CDR1 and CDR2 are SGHTA and FQGTGA. V was pared by 5 bases and J by 2 bases, with 6 bases between. CDR3 residues: CASSDGQETQYF. CDR3 DNA sequence: TGTGCCAGCAGCGACGGACAAGAGACCCAGTACTTC.

This clonotype was seen more than once but under ten times. V and J are TRBV29-1 and TRBJ2-3, with 14 bases aligning to TRBD2. The germline V gene has CDR1 SQVTM and CDR2 ANQGSEA. This CDR3 is 15 amino acids long. Germline trimming cut 4 bases from V and 3 bases from J; bases unmatched to any gene: 3. CDR3 protein: CSVGTSGGFTDTQYF. The CDR3 coding sequence is TGCAGCGTTGGGACTAGCGGGGGGTTTACAGATACGCAGTATTTT.

This clonotype was detected ten times or more. The chain couples TRBV10-3 to TRBJ2-3, with a possible D match to TRBD2 (6 bases). This CDR3 has 15 amino acids. V was cut by 7 bases and J by 1 base, with 15 bases left in between. Germline V CDR1 and CDR2: ENHRY, SYGVKD. CDR3 region: CAINSGTVGTDTQYF. In DNA, the CDR3 is TGTGCCATCAACTCCGGGACTGTCGGCACAGATACGCAGTATTTT.

This clonotype was seen ten or more times. The chain carries TRBV18 and TRBJ1-4; no firm D call. Germline CDR1 reads KGHSH; CDR2 reads LQKENI. This CDR3 comprises 16 residues. V lost 6 bases to trimming and J lost 0 bases, with 14 bases between them. CDR3 protein: CASSTQPPATNEKLFF. DNA for the CDR3: TGTGCCAGCTCCACTCAACCACCTGCAACTAATGAAAAACTGTTTTTT. Full variable domain (outside the CDR3, taken from reference TRBV18 and TRBJ1-4): NAGVMQNPRHLVRRRGQEARLRCSPMKGHSHVYWYRQLPEEGLKFMVYLQKENIIDESGMPKERFSAEFPKEGPSILRIQQVVRGDSAAYFCASSTQPPATNEKLFFGSGTQLSVL.

This clonotype was detected ten times or more. The chain has TRBV29-1 and TRBJ1-1; 7 bases are a match to TRBD1. The V and J ends lost 4 bases and 2 bases, in that order; junction bases with no gene match: 7. This CDR3 contains 14 residues. Germline-derived CDR1 and CDR2 are SQVTM and ANQGSEA. CDR3 in amino acids: CSVVVDRVNTEAFF. The CDR3 nucleotides read TGCAGCGTTGTCGTCGACAGGGTCAACACTGAAGCTTTCTTT. Using reference TRBV29-1 and TRBJ1-1 for the parts outside the CDR3, the full variable domain is SAVISQKPSRDICQRGTSLTIQCQVDSQVTMMFWYRQQPGQSLTLIATANQGSEATYESGFVIDKFPISRPNLTFSTLTVSNMSPEDSSIYLCSVVVDRVNTEAFFGQGTRLTVV.